This T cell receptor (beta chain) was captured by sequencing in a study of blood T cells in healthy people across ages. The second PCR ran about 6 to 12 cycles with a sample-barcoded 5' primer and J-beta primers. TCRdb called the 5' RACE reads again in MiXCR, with one record for every CDR3 protein. This table has around 970,000 distinct CDR3 sequences, roughly 47% appearing once. The sample was blood. The TCR sequence derives from a woman between 55 and 75 years old in good health.

This CDR3 is CASSSGQGRSDTQYF. DNA for the CDR3: TGTGCCAGCAGTTCGGGACAGGGTCGCTCAGATACGCAGTATTTT. The chain employs TRBV12-3 or TRBV12-4 and TRBJ2-3; TRBD1 aligns across 9 bases. With V trimmed by 4 bases and J by 4 bases, 6 bases remained unmatched. There are 15 residues in the CDR3.